This T cell receptor (beta chain) was sequenced during a study of shared clonotypes between healthy human individuals. Germline assignment: CDR1 MGHRA and CDR2 YSYEKL. V shed 4 bases and J shed 8 bases, with 14 bases lying between them. The CDR3 sequence is 14 residues long. Selected positively for CCR7 and CD45RO-negative, naive CD8 cells excluded terminally differentiated effector memory CD45RA+ cells. The method was immunoSEQ multiplex PCR; TCRdb's version includes in-frame clones alone and lacks a portion of them. This repertoire shows around 610,000 clones, 90% to 97% found once; its top ten account for roughly 0.12%.

Specimen: naive CD8+ T cells sorted from blood. The origin of this receptor is a woman aged 25 to 45 in good health. J is TRBJ1-4 and V is TRBV4-1; no clear D. CDR3 nucleotide sequence: TGCGCCAGCAGCCCGGTTGGTTCAGCGGAAAAACTGTTTTTT. Translated, it gives CASSPVGSAEKLFF.